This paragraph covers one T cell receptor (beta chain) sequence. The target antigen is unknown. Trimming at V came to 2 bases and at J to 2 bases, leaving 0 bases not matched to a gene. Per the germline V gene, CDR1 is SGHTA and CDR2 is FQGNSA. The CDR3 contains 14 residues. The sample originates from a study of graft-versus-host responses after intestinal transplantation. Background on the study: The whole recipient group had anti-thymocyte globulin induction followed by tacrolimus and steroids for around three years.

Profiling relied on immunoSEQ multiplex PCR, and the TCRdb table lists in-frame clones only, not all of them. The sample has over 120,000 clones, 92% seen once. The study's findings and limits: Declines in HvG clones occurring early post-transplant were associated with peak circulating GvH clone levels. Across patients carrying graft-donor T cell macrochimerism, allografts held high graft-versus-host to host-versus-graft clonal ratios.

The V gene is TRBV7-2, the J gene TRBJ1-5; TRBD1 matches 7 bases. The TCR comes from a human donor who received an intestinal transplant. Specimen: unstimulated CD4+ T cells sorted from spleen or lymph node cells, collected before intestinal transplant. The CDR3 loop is CASSLTGGNQPQHF. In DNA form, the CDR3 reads TGTGCCAGCAGCTTAACAGGGGGCAATCAGCCCCAGCATTTT.